The 16 T cell receptor beta chains below all came from one sample that was sequenced in a study of monozygotic twins with inflammatory bowel disease. TCRdb reanalyzed the 5' RACE reads, giving one entry per CDR3 protein sequence and no DNA. The table for this sample gives roughly 200,000 distinct CDR3 sequences. Material for sequencing was blood. The receptors here all came from a human donor with ulcerative colitis or Crohn's disease, or a healthy co-twin of an affected twin (not recorded which).

The rearrangement uses TRBV4-2 and TRBJ1-4; TCRdb names TRBD1, which stays unverified in the absence of DNA. This CDR3 has 16 residues. The germline V gene has CDR1 LGHNA and CDR2 YNFKEQ. This CDR3 is CASSQAGQTTNEKLFF.

The V and J genes are TRBV6-6 and TRBJ2-3. Germline CDR1 MNHNY, CDR2 SVGAGI (reference sequence). CDR3 length: 14 amino acids. CDR3: CASSVLENTDTQYF.

The chain combines TRBV4-1 with TRBJ1-2; with no DNA, the TCRdb D assignment of TRBD1 cannot be verified. CDR1 and CDR2 (germline): MGHRA, YSYEKL. This CDR3 region has 15 residues. CDR3 protein: CASSQQQGAGDGYTF.

This chain links TRBV3-1 with TRBJ2-1. The CDR3 covers 12 residues. The germline V gene has CDR1 LGHDT and CDR2 YNNKEL (reference sequence). CDR3 protein: CASSHLLGEQFF.

The chain recombines TRBV5-1 with TRBJ2-1; checking the TCRdb D call of TRBD2 is not possible without DNA. CDR1 SGHRS and CDR2 YFSETQ come from the germline V gene. The CDR3 consists of 16 residues. The CDR3 loop is CASSLGLAGVYNEQFF.

The chain links TRBV5-1 to TRBJ2-3; absent DNA, TCRdb's TRBD1 call cannot be checked. This CDR3 has 15 residues. Germline values: CDR1 SGHRS, CDR2 YFSETQ. CDR3 region: CASSTRGGAGDTQYF.

V gene TRBV24-1 combines with J gene TRBJ2-7; lacking DNA, the TRBD1 call made by TCRdb goes unchecked. The CDR3 runs to 13 residues. In germline, CDR1 is KGHDR, CDR2 SFDVKD. The chain's CDR3 is CATSDLDRNEQYF.

J is TRBJ2-4 and V is TRBV12-3 or TRBV12-4. The CDR3 runs to 13 residues. CDR3 in amino acids: CASRYEAKNIQYF.

The chain combines TRBV7-9 with TRBJ2-2; TCRdb lists TRBD1, though no DNA is available to test this call. CDR1 is SEHNR, CDR2 FQNEAQ, per germline (reference sequence). This CDR3 comprises 14 residues. The CDR3 spells CASTATGVTGELFF.

The rearrangement links TRBV30 to TRBJ1-1. The CDR3 contains 18 residues. CDR1 is GTSNPN, CDR2 SVGIG, per germline (reference sequence). The CDR3 spells CAWSVYNLVADRNTEAFF. The variable domain in full, with the rest retrieved from reference TRBV30 and TRBJ1-1, is SQTIHQWPATLVQPVGSPLSLECTVEGTSNPNLYWYRQAAGRGLQLLFYSVGIGQISSEVPQNLSASRPQDRQFILSSKKLLLSDSGFYLCAWSVYNLVADRNTEAFFGQGTRLTVV.

This chain uses TRBV18 with TRBJ1-5; TCRdb picks TRBD1, but there is no DNA to check that call. Germline V lookup: CDR1 KGHSH, CDR2 LQKENI. The CDR3 is 15 residues long. The CDR3 spells CASSQDRHSNQPQHF.

The chain combines TRBV11-2 with TRBJ2-5; TCRdb gives TRBD2 as the D gene, but with no DNA this cannot be confirmed. The CDR3 runs 17 residues. Germline CDR1 and CDR2: SGHAT and FQNNGV. The CDR3 is CASSLDFQAAAEETQYF.

The V and J genes are TRBV6-5 and TRBJ2-1. The CDR3 has 15 residues. CDR1 is MNHEY, CDR2 SVGAGI, per germline. CDR3 sequence: CASSYGRSSYNEQFF.

V usage is TRBV10-3 and J usage is TRBJ1-1. CDR1 is ENHRY, CDR2 SYGVKD, per germline. The CDR3 runs to 13 residues. This CDR3 reads CAISTALNTEAFF.

The rearrangement links TRBV29-1 to TRBJ2-5; TCRdb gives TRBD2 as the D gene, but with no DNA this cannot be confirmed. CDR1 and CDR2 from the germline V gene are SQVTM and ANQGSEA. The CDR3 sequence is 13 residues long. This CDR3 reads CSVRTSGREAQYF. Variable domain in full (rest from reference TRBV29-1 and TRBJ2-5): SAVISQKPSRDICQRGTSLTIQCQVDSQVTMMFWYRQQPGQSLTLIATANQGSEATYESGFVIDKFPISRPNLTFSTLTVSNMSPEDSSIYLCSVRTSGREAQYFGPGTRLLVL.

This sequence joins TRBV18 and TRBJ1-1. This CDR3 region has 14 residues. Germline-derived CDR1 and CDR2 are KGHSH and LQKENI. The CDR3: CASSPQGTNTEAFF.